The 5 T cell receptor beta chains reported below all come from one sample, sequenced in a study of regulatory T cells in long-lasting Graves disease. For TCR beta, libraries came from iRepertoire HTBI primers and Arm-PCR of CDR3 regions. TCRdb re-derived calls from the multiplex PCR reads in MiXCR, one entry per CDR3 protein. In the table there are roughly 380,000 distinct CDR3 sequences, about a sixth of which are singletons. The time point: newly diagnosed GD, antithyroid drugs for less than 3 months. PBMCs were the source of the RNA used for TCR sequencing. The sample was also linked to a second study, of T cells in Graves' hyperthyroidism and ophthalmopathy.

This sample comprised peripheral blood mononuclear cells (PBMCs), obtained at new diagnosis, from a patient treated with antithyroid drugs. The receptors derive from a man between 35 and 55 years old with Graves disease.

The chain links TRBV5-1 to TRBJ2-3; 8 nucleotides match TRBD1. CDR3 size: 16 residues. Germline V CDR1 and CDR2: SGHRS, YFSETQ. V was clipped by 4 bases and J by 1 base; unmatched bases: 8. Written as DNA, the CDR3 is TGCGCCAGCAGCCGATCGACAGGGGCCCGCACAGATACGCAGTATTTT. Protein product: CASSRSTGARTDTQYF.

There are many counts of this clonotype. The chain recombines TRBV7-9 with TRBJ2-7, with unresolved D. Trimming stripped 5 bases from V and 4 bases from J, with 12 bases between. The CDR3 loop spans 13 amino acids. Germline CDR1 reads SEHNR; CDR2 reads FQNEAQ (reference sequence). The CDR3 DNA is TGTGCCAGCAGCGCGTTTGGGATTTACGAGCAGTACTTC. Its protein is CASSAFGIYEQYF.

The table lists this clonotype with many counts. V usage is TRBV5-6 and J usage is TRBJ2-3, with D perhaps TRBD1 (5 bases). V lost 4 bases and J 6 bases, leaving 18 bases between the germline ends. The CDR3 totals 15 residues. The V gene's germline CDR1 is SGHDT and CDR2 YYEEEE. The CDR3 region is CASSPQGLLQDTQYF. The CDR3 region has the DNA TGTGCCAGCAGCCCCCAGGGCCTTCTTCAGGATACGCAGTATTTT.

This clonotype was detected ten times or more. The chain joins TRBV28 to TRBJ1-5; a weak D match, TRBD1 (5 bases). The germline V gene encodes CDR1 MDHEN and CDR2 SYDVKM. V lost 7 bases to trimming and J lost 0 bases, with 7 bases between them. The CDR3 spans 13 residues. CDR3 loop: CASNGGSNQPQHF. In DNA form, the CDR3 reads TGTGCCAGCAATGGGGGTAGCAATCAGCCCCAGCATTTT.

This clonotype was counted ten times or more. The junction and the germline gene differ at one end; a read error may be behind it. The chain employs TRBV28 and TRBJ1-1, with unresolved D. CDR1 is MDHEN, CDR2 SYDVKM, per germline. The CDR3 consists of 13 residues. This chain's CDR3 is CASSWTVNTEASF. In DNA, the CDR3 is TGTGCCAGCAGTTGGACGGTGAACACTGAAGCTTCCTTT.